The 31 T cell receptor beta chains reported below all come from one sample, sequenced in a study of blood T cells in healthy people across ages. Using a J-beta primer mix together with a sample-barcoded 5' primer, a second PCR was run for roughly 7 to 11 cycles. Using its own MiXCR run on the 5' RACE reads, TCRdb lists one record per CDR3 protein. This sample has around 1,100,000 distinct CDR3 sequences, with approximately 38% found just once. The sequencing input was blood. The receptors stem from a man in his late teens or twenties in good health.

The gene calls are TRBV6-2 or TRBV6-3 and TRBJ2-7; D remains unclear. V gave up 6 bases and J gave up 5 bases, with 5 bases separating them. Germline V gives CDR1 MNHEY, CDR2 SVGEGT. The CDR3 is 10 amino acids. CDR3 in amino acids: CASRDHEQYF. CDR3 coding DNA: TGTGCCAGCAGGGACCACGAGCAGTACTTC.

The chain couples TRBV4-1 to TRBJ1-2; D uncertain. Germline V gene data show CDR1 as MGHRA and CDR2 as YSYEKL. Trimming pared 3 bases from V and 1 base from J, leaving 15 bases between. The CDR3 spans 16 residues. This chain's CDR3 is CASSHPGGLNNYGYTF. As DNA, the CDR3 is TGCGCCAGCAGCCACCCCGGAGGGTTAAATAACTATGGCTACACCTTC.

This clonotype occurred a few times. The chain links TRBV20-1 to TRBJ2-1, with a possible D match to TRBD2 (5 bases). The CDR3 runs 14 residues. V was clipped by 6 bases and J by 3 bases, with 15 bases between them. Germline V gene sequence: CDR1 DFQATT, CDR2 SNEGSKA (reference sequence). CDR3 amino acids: CSAAAGSDYNEQFF. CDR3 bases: TGCAGTGCCGCCGCTGGGAGCGACTACAATGAGCAGTTCTTC.

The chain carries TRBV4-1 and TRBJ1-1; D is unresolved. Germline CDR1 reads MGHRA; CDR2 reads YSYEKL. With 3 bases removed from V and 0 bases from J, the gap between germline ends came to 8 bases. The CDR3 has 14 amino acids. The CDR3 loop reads CASSQLEMNTEAFF. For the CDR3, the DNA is TGCGCCAGCAGCCAGCTTGAAATGAACACTGAAGCTTTCTTT.

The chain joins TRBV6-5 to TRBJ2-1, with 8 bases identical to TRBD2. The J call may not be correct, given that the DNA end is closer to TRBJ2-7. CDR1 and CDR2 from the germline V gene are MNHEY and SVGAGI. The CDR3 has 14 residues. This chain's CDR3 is CAASRGGKYNEQYF. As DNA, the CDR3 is TGTGCCGCATCTCGGGGGGGAAAATACAATGAGCAGTACTTC.

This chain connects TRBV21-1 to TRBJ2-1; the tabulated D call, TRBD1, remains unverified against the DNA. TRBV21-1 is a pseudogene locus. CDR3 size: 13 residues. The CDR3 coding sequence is TGTGCCAGCGGAGTGGACAGGCTCCATGAGCAGTTCTTC. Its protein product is CASGVDRLHEQFF.

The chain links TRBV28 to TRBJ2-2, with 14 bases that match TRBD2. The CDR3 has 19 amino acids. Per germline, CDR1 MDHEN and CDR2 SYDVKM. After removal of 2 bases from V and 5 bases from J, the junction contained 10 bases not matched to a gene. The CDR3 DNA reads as TGTGCCAGCAGTTTAGCTTGGGGACTAGCGGGGGCTGGGACCGGGGAGCTGTTTTTT. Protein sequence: CASSLAWGLAGAGTGELFF. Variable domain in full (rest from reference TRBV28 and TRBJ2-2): DVKVTQSSRYLVKRTGEKVFLECVQDMDHENMFWYRQDPGLGLRLIYFSYDVKMKEKGDIPEGYSVSREKKERFSLILESASTNQTSMYLCASSLAWGLAGAGTGELFFGEGSRLTVL.

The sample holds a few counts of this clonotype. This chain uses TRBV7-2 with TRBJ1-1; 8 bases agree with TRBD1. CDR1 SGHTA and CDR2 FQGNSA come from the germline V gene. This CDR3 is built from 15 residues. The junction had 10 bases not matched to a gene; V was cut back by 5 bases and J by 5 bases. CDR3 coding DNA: TGTGCCAGCAGCCTCCAGACAGGGGTTAATACTGAAGCTTTCTTT. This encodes CASSLQTGVNTEAFF.

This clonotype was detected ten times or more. CDR3 in DNA: TGTGCCAGCAGTTCAACCGGGACCAGATACGAGCAGTACTTC. It codes for CASSSTGTRYEQYF. The rearrangement joins TRBV28 to TRBJ2-7; D tentatively fits TRBD1 or TRBD2 (5 bases each). Looked up from germline, CDR1 is MDHEN and CDR2 is SYDVKM. V was shortened by 4 bases and J by 4 bases, with 14 bases between the two germline ends. The CDR3 loop spans 14 amino acids.

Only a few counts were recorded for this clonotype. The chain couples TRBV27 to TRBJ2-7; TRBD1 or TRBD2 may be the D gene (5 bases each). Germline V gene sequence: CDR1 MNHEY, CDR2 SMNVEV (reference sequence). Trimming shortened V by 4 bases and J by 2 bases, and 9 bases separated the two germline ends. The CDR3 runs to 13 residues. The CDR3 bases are TGTGCCAGCAGTTCGGGGCCCCCCTACGAGCAGTACTTC. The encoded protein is CASSSGPPYEQYF.

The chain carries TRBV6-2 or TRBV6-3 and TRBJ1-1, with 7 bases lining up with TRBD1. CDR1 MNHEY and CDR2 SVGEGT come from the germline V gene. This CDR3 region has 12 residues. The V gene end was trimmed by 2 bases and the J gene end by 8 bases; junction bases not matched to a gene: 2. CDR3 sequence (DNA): TGTGCCAGCAGTTACGCCAGGGGGGAAGCTTTCTTT. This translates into CASSYARGEAFF.

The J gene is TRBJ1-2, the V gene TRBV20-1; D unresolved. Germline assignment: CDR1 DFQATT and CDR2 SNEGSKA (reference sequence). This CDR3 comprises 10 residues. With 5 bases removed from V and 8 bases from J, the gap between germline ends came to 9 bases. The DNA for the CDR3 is TGCAGTGCTGAAGGCAAGGGCTACACCTTC. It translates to CSAEGKGYTF.

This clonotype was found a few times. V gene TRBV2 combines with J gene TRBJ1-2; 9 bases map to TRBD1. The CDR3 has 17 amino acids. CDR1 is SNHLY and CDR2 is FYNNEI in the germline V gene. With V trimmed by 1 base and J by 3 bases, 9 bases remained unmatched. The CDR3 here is CASSEDRRGDRDYGYTF. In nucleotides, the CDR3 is TGTGCCAGCAGTGAAGATAGACGGGGGGACAGGGACTATGGCTACACCTTC.

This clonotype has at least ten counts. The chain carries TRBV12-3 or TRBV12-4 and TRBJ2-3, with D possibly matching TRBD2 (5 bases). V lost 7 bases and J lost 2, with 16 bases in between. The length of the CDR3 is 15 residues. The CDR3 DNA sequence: TGTGCCAGCAATGCCGTCGGGGAGCCCACAGATACGCAGTATTTT. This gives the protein CASNAVGEPTDTQYF.

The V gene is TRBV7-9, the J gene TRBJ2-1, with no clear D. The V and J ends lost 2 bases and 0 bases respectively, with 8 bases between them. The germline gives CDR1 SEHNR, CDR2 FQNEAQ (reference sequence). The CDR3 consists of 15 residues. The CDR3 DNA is TGTGCCAGCAGCTTACTGGTCCTCTCCTACAATGAGCAGTTCTTC. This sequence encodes CASSLLVLSYNEQFF.

The CDR3 nucleotides read TGTGCCAGCAGCCGACAGACAGATGAAAAACTGTTTTTT. This translates into CASSRQTDEKLFF. V and J are TRBV7-9 and TRBJ1-4; the D gene is possibly TRBD1 (5 bases). The CDR3 spans 13 residues. Trimming removed 5 bases at V and 6 bases at J, with 10 bases between. From germline, CDR1 is SEHNR and CDR2 FQNEAQ (reference sequence).

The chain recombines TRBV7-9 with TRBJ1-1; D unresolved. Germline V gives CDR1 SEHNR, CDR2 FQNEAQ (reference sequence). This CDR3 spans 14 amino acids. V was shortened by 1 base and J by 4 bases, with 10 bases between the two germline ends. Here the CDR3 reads CASSLVGLSTEAFF. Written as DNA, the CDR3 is TGTGCCAGCAGCTTAGTCGGACTGTCCACTGAAGCTTTCTTT. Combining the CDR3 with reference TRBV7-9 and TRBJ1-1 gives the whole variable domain DTGVSQNPRHKITKRGQNVTFRCDPISEHNRLYWYRQTLGQGPEFLTYFQNEAQLEKSRLLSDRFSAERPKGSFSTLEIQRTEQGDSAMYLCASSLVGLSTEAFFGQGTRLTVV.

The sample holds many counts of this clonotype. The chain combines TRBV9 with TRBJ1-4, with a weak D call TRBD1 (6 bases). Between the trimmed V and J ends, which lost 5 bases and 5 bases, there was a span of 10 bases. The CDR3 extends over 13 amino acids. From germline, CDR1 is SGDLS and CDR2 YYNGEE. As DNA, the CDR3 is TGTGCCAGCAGTGGGGGCCCCAATGAAAAACTGTTTTTT. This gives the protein CASSGGPNEKLFF.

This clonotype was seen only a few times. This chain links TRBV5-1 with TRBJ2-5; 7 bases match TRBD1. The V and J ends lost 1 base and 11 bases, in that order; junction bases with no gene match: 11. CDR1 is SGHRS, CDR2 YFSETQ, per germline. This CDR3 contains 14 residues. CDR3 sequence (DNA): TGCGCCAGCAGCTTGACAGGGGCAACAAGTGAGCAGTACTTC. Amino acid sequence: CASSLTGATSEQYF.

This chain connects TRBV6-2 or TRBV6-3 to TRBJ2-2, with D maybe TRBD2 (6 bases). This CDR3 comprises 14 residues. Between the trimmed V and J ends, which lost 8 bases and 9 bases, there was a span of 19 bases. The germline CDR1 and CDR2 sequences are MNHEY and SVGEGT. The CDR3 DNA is TGTGCCAGCGGTCCGACTAGAAGTCTCCGGGAGCTGTTTTTT. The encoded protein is CASGPTRSLRELFF.

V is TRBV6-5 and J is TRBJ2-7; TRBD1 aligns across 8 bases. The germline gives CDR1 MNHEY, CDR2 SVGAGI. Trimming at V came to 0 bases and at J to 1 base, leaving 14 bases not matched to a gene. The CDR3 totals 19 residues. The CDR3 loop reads CASSYSPWPGQGGSYEQYF. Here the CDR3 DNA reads TGTGCCAGCAGTTACTCTCCTTGGCCCGGACAGGGAGGTTCCTACGAGCAGTACTTC.

The CDR3 protein is CASSQKNQPQHF. As DNA, the CDR3 is TGCGCCAGCAGCCAAAAGAATCAGCCCCAGCATTTT. The chain is built from TRBV4-1 and TRBJ1-5; D remains unclear. Germline V gene sequence: CDR1 MGHRA, CDR2 YSYEKL. The CDR3 covers 12 residues. V dropped 2 bases and J dropped 4 bases, with 3 bases sitting between them.

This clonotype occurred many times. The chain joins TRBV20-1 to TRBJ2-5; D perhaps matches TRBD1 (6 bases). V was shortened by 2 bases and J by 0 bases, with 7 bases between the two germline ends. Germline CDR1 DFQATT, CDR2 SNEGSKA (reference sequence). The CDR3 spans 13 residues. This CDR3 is CSARRGYQETQYF. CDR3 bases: TGCAGTGCTAGAAGGGGGTACCAAGAGACCCAGTACTTC.

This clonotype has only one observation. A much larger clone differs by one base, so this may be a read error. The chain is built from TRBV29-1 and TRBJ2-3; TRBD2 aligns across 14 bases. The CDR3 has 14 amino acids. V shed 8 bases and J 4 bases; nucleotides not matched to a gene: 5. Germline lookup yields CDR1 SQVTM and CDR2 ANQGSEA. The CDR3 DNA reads TGCAGCCCCGAGACTAGCGGGGGGGCAGATACGCAGTATTTT. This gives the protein CSPETSGGADTQYF.

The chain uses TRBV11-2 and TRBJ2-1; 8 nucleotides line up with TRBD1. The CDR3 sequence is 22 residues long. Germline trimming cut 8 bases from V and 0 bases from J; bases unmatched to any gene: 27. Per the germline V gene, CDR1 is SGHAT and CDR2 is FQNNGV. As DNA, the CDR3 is TGTGCCAGCGGCAAACCCATAAATCCAGGACAGGGAGTAAGGAGCTCCTACAATGAGCAGTTCTTC. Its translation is CASGKPINPGQGVRSSYNEQFF.

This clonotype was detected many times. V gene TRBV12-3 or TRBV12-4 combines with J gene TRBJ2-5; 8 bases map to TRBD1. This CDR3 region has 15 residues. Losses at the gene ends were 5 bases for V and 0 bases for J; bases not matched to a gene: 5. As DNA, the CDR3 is TGTGCCAGCAGTCCAGGGGGCTTGTACCAAGAGACCCAGTACTTC. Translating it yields CASSPGGLYQETQYF.

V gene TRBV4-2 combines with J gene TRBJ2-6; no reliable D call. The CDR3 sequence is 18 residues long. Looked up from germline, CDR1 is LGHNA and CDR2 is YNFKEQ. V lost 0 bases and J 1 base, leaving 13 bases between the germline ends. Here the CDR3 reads CASSQDSGFESGANVLTF. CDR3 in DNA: TGTGCCAGCAGCCAAGATTCGGGTTTTGAATCTGGGGCCAACGTCCTGACTTTC.

The CDR3 nucleotides read TGTGCCAGCGGACAGGTTTTCAACACTGAAGCTTTCTTT. This codes for CASGQVFNTEAFF. The V gene is TRBV6-1, the J gene TRBJ1-1; 7 bases are a match to TRBD1. Unmatched junction bases numbered 5, after V lost 8 bases and J lost 2 bases. Germline V gives CDR1 MNHNS, CDR2 SASEGT. The CDR3 is 13 amino acids.

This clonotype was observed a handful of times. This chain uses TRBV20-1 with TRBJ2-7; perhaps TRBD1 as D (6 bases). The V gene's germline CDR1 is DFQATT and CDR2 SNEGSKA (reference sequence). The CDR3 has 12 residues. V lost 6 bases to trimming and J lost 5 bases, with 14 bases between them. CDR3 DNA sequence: TGCAGTGCCAGTGGACAGACGGACGAGCAGTACTTC. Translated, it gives CSASGQTDEQYF.

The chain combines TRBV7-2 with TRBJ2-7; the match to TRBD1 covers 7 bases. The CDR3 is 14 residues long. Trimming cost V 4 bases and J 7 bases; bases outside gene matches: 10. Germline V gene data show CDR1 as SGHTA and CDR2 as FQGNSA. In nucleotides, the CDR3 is TGTGCCAGCAGCTCCAGACAGGGTAGGAATGAGCAGTACTTC. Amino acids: CASSSRQGRNEQYF.

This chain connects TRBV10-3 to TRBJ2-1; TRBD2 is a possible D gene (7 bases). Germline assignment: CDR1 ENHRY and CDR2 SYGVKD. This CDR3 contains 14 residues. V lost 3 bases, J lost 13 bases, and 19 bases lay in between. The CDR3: CAISESGGQETQFF. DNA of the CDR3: TGTGCCATCAGTGAATCGGGGGGCCAAGAGACCCAGTTCTTC.